This TCR beta chain derives from a study of shared clonotypes between healthy human individuals. Positively selected for CCR7, the CD45RO-negative cells used as naive CD8 cells excluded terminally differentiated effector memory CD45RA+ cells. There were only Caucasian adults among the donors, and all lived in Nashville, Tennessee. V was clipped by 0 bases and J by 5 bases; unmatched bases: 9. CDR3 length: 17 residues. CDR1 LGHNA and CDR2 YSLEER come from the germline V gene. This was a deep-level run. The repertoire was sequenced with immunoSEQ multiplex PCR; TCRdb's copy has only in-frame clones and lacks some. The table has about 2.2 million clones, over 85% seen once; the top ten hold around 1.7%.

The material sequenced was naive CD8+ T cells from PBMCs. The sequence was obtained from a man between 18 and 29 years old in good health. Some clones in this sample may be carry-over from other donors' samples. This sequence joins TRBV4-3 and TRBJ2-5; the match to TRBD1 covers 10 bases. CDR3 bases: TGCGCCAGCAGCCAAGAGTTCGGGACAGGGGTCGTGGAGACCCAGTACTTC. Its translation is CASSQEFGTGVVETQYF.